This paragraph reports one TCR beta chain. What it binds is not known. Treatment denoted: oral pan-JAK inhibitor, 5-10 mg twice daily. This sample is drawn from a study of CD8+ T cells in alopecia areata. Germline V gives CDR1 SGHRS, CDR2 YFSETQ. V was clipped by 0 bases and J by 1 base; unmatched bases: 6. The CDR3 runs to 17 residues. Following extraction, RNA underwent reverse transcription to cDNA, which served as the sequencing template. Produced via immunoSEQ multiplex PCR; TCRdb's table is partial and in-frame only. The table lists around 97,000 clones, over 75% of them singletons. Broader study findings: Researchers reported that TCR sharing among patients proved less clear than in mice, possibly HLA-linked. Alopecia totalis/universalis scalp especially showed more expanded CD8+ clones than normal scalp.

V is TRBV5-1 and J is TRBJ2-3; 9 nucleotides agree with TRBD2. The source material was CD8+ T cells sorted from blood, sampled between weeks 30 and 35, from a patient treated with tofacitinib. This TCR was recovered from a human donor with alopecia areata. The CDR3: CASSLDIAGARTDTQYF. The CDR3 DNA sequence: TGCGCCAGCAGCTTGGACATAGCGGGGGCCCGCACAGATACGCAGTATTTT.